This T cell receptor (beta chain) was documented in a study of T cells in women clearing cervical HPV infection. For the study at large: Blood came at first lesion visit for cases, post-clearance for controls. Cases' blood sampling followed lesion detection by median around 160 days (90 to 200). HLA type could not be excluded as a confounder. Study conclusions and caveats: Controls had more TRBV6-7 (around 0.15%) than cases (about 0.11%).

Sequenced by immunoSEQ multiplex PCR; TCRdb stores in-frame clones only, minus some. The sample has roughly 40,000 clones. To note about this clone: Its antigen is not known. With the read ending 3 residues before the CDR3 end, the germline J gene is used to fill in that end.

V lost 4 bases to trimming and J lost 3 bases, with 7 bases between them. CDR1 and CDR2 from the germline V gene are ENHRY and SYGVKD. The CDR3 runs to 13 residues. The source is a woman aged 18-69 years with a cervical HPV16 infection that either progressed to CIN3+ or cleared (not recorded which). The sample was blood buffy coat. This chain joins TRBV10-3 and TRBJ2-1; TRBD1 might be the D (6 bases). Here the CDR3 reads CAISADSYNEQFF. Incomplete CDR3 DNA: TGTGCCATCAGTGCGGACAGCTACAATGAG.